Given below is one T cell receptor beta chain in context. Its antigen is currently unknown. The data belong to a study of identical twins. A universal primer site was added by template switching, and unique molecular identifiers were carried by the cDNA. MiXCR was run by TCRdb on the 5' RACE reads, yielding one entry per CDR3 protein. This sample has 1.5 million or so distinct CDR3 sequences, with less than 40% found just once. Germline-derived CDR1 and CDR2 are LNHDA and SQIVND (reference sequence). The ends were cut back, 7 bases at V and 2 bases at J, with 16 bases in the middle. The CDR3 length is 15 residues. Whole-study findings and limits: Twins shared out-of-frame alpha sequences with excess low generation probability. Beta clonotypes that were abundant in cord blood contained fewer insertions, a pattern absent from memory repertoires. Researchers caution that invariant MAIT and iNKT cells could partly confound zero-insertion analyses.

The chain carries TRBV19 and TRBJ2-3; unclear D gene. This receptor was identified in a newborn girl in good health. The sequenced material came from cord blood. In DNA, the CDR3 is TGTGCCAGTACCCACGGAGCATTCCTCACAGATACGCAGTATTTT. Its protein is CASTHGAFLTDTQYF.